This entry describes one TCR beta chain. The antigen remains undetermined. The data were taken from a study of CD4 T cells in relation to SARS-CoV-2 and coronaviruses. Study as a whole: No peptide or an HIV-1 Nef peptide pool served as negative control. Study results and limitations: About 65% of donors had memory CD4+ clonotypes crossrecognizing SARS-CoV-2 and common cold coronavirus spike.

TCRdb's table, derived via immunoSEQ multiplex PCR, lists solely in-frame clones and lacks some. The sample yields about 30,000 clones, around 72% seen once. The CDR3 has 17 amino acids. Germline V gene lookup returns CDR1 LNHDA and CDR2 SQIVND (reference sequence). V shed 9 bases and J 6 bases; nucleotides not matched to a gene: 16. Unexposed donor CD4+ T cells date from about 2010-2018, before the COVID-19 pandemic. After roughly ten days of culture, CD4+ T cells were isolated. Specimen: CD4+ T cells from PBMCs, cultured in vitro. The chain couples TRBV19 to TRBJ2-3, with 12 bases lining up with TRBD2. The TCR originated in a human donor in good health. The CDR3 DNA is TGTGCCAGCAGCAGCCGGGCGGCTAGCGGGGGGGCCGATACGCAGTATTTT. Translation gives CASSSRAASGGADTQYF.